This record covers a single T cell receptor beta chain. Its specificity is not known. Construction of the TCRbeta library involved unique molecular identifiers. Each CDR3 protein gets one entry after TCRdb re-called the PCR reads with MiXCR. The table lists 700,000 to 950,000 distinct CDR3 sequences, roughly 15% of them singletons. This sample stems from a study of T-cell reconstitution after alpha-beta-depleted transplantation in children. Study-level results: Recipient T cells and thymic progenitors that survived were the source of the high TCRbeta diversity seen at day 60 in some patients. Roughly two months post-transplant, alpha-beta T cells reportedly originated from several hundred graft clones that had expanded. Newly produced T cells mostly provided counts and TCRbeta diversity after one year, as hyperexpanded clones declined.

The V and J ends lost 8 bases and 3 bases respectively, with 13 bases between them. CDR1 SEHNR and CDR2 FQNEAQ come from the germline V gene (reference sequence). This CDR3 spans 13 amino acids. The clonotype originates from a male patient aged 10-17 years who had a stem cell transplant for acute lymphoblastic leukemia, so the T cells may come from the graft donor. This chain joins TRBV7-9 and TRBJ1-2; a possible D gene is TRBD1 (6 bases). The sequences come from PBMCs, mostly from graft donor cells, collected 360 days after TCRalphabeta/CD19-depleted stem cell transplant. CDR3 DNA: TGTGCCAGCGGACCGGACAGCCACTATGGCTACACCTTC. Residues: CASGPDSHYGYTF.